The sample holds a few counts of the clone carrying this TCR beta chain. Its antigen is unknown. The data originate from a study of T cell responses to AZD1222 COVID-19 vaccine. General observations from the study: Possibly, clonal diversity was underestimated; donors were largely white British and included more females. CD4 TCRs associated with vaccination spanned spike, dominating at 160-218 and 743-854. Spike-specific TCR depth and breadth grew after two AZD1222 doses.

Second-dose intervals of approximately 4 or approximately 12 weeks were pooled. The CDR3 is made up of 16 amino acids. Germline V CDR1 and CDR2: MNHEY, SVGAGI. The ends lost 4 bases at V and 0 bases at J; junction bases unmatched: 4. Repertoires were generated with immunoSEQ multiplex PCR, while TCRdb's copy carries only in-frame clones and drops some. Counted here are around 59,000 clones, roughly nine tenths occurring once; the ten biggest clones make up approximately 6.1%. The chain recombines TRBV6-5 with TRBJ1-5; 9 bases are a match to TRBD1. Specimen: peripheral blood, collected 28 days after the second AZD1222 dose. The TCR originated in an adult who received the AZD1222 COVID-19 vaccine. CDR3 coding DNA: TGTGCCAGCAGTTCTGGGACAGGGTATAGCAATCAGCCCCAGCATTTT. Its protein product is CASSSGTGYSNQPQHF.